The entry below describes one T cell receptor beta chain. This sample is drawn from a study of blood T cell repertoires in COVID-19. Germline lookup yields CDR1 MDHEN and CDR2 SYDVKM. V lost 2 bases and J 7 bases, leaving 12 bases between the germline ends. This CDR3 has 14 residues. Original analysis: Estimated nucleated cell counts came from reference gene primer amplification. The assay was immunoSEQ multiplex PCR, and TCRdb's table has in-frame clones only and misses some. Clone size and V and J calls were adopted from that table, with D and trimming inferred from the DNA. The sample yields roughly 290,000 clones, about 89% seen once.

Sequencing input: peripheral blood. This chain links TRBV28 with TRBJ1-5; D remains ambiguous. This receptor was obtained from a man younger than 45 with acute or convalescent COVID-19. As DNA, the CDR3 is TGTGCCAGCAGTTTAGGTGGGGAGGTGCAGCCCCAGCATTTT. The encoded protein is CASSLGGEVQPQHF.